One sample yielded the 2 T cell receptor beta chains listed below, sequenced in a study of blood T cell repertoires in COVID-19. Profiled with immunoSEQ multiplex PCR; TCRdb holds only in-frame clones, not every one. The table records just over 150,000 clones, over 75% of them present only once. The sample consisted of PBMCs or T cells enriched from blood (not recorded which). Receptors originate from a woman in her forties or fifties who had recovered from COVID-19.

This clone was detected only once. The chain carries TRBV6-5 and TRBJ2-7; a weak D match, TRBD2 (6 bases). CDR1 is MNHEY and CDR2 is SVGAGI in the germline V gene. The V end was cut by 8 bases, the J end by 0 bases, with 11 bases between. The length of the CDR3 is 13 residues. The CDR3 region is CASGTLSSYEQYF. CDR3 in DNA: TGTGCCAGCGGGACTCTCTCCTCCTACGAGCAGTACTTC.

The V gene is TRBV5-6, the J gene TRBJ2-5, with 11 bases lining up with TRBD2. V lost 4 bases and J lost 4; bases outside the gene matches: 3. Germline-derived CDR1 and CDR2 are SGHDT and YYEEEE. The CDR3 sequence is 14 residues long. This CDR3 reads CASSITSGGETQYF. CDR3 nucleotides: TGTGCCAGCAGCATAACTAGCGGGGGAGAGACCCAGTACTTC. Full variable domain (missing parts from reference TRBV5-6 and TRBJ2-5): DAGVTQSPTHLIKTRGQQVTLRCSPKSGHDTVSWYQQALGQGPQFIFQYYEEEERQRGNFPDRFSGHQFPNYSSELNVNALLLGDSALYLCASSITSGGETQYFGPGTRLLVL.